The present TCR beta chain was sequenced within a study of control samples from healthy donors and cancer patients. Only in-frame clones appear in the TCRdb table, and some are missing; sequencing was by immunoSEQ multiplex PCR. The table has roughly 84,000 clones, around 91% seen once; the top ten hold 17%. Germline V gene sequence: CDR1 SEHNR, CDR2 FQNEAQ (reference sequence). There are 13 residues in the CDR3. V lost 6 bases to trimming and J lost 7 bases, with 15 bases between them. The sample comprised blood. J is TRBJ1-2 and V is TRBV7-9; no clear D. This TCR came from a man aged 50-60 years in good health. The CDR3 reads CASRASPVSGYTF. For the CDR3, the DNA is TGTGCCAGCAGAGCATCCCCCGTGAGTGGCTACACCTTC.